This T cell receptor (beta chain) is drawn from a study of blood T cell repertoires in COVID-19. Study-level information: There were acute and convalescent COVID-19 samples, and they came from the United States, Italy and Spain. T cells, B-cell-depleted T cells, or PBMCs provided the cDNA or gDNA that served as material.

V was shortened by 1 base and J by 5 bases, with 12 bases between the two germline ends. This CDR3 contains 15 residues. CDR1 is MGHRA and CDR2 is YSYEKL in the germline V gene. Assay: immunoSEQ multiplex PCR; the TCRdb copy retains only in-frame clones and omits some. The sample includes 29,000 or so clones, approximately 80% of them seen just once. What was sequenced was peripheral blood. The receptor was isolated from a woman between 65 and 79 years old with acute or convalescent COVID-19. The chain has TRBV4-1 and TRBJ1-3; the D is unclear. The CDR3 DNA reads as TGCGCCAGCAGCCAAGGCCGGTTCGGGAGAAACACCATATATTTT. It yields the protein CASSQGRFGRNTIYF.